This T cell receptor beta chain was profiled in a study of T cells in Graves' hyperthyroidism and ophthalmopathy. Researchers took RNA transcripts and amplified the TCR beta CDR3 regions from them. First-round RT-PCR of the TCR CDR3 relied on the HTBI primer set. Using its own MiXCR run on the multiplex PCR reads, TCRdb lists one record per CDR3 protein. Here the sample spans approximately 300,000 distinct CDR3 sequences, about 18% being singletons. Subjects with ophthalmopathy showed a Clinical Activity Score no lower than 3, a NOSPECS grade no lower than 4, and a duration shorter than 3 months. Study-wide findings and caveats: Blood also held most thyroid clonotypes expanded beyond 0.001. Ophthalmopathy and stable hyperthyroidism were separated by a 13 V-J model.

Of note for this clonotype: The antigen is not known. The junction differs from germline at one of its ends, possibly a read error.

CDR1 and CDR2 from the germline V gene are SEHNR and FQNEAQ (reference sequence). This CDR3 is built from 17 residues. The clonotype originates from a woman aged 60-70 years with Graves' ophthalmopathy. The chain couples TRBV7-9 to TRBJ1-3; no clear D gene. Sequencing was performed on blood. The CDR3 loop reads CASSPDLGVPYGSTIYF. For the CDR3, the DNA is TGTGCCAGCAGCCCTGATTTGGGCGTTCCGTATGGAAGCACCATATATTTT.